A selection of T cell receptor beta chains follows, all from one sample in a study of Graves' ophthalmopathy and Graves' hyperthyroidism. TCRdb re-analysed the multiplex PCR reads in MiXCR, keeping a single row per CDR3 protein. This table has about 1.2 million distinct CDR3 sequences, less than 45% appearing once. The sequenced material came from peripheral blood or thyroid tissue (not recorded which). The receptors originated from an adult man with Graves' hyperthyroidism. Each CDR3 is given with its conserved first and last residue. D genes are given only for firm matches. Size is omitted from some rows. Given values are once, few, many or a class for expanded clones.

J | V | D | size | DNA | CDR3
TRBJ1-2 | TRBV10-2 | NA | NA | TGCGCCAGCAGTGAGCCGGACAGTCTTTACGATGGCTACACCTTC | CASSEPDSLYDGYTF
TRBJ1-5 | TRBV11-2 | NA | NA | TGTGCCAGCAGCCGCGACGGGGGAGCGGCCCAGCATTTT | CASSRDGGAAQHF
TRBJ2-2 | TRBV2 | TRBD2 | many | TGTGCCAGAGGGACTAGCGGGGAAACCGGGGAGCTGTTTTTT | CARGTSGETGELFF
TRBJ2-7 | TRBV5-1 | TRBD1 | NA | TGCGCCAGCAGCTTGGCCGGGCTTGGGACAGGGACTGTCAACGAGCAGTACTTC | CASSLAGLGTGTVNEQYF
TRBJ1-2 | TRBV5-1 | TRBD1 | many | TGCGCCAGCAGCTCCGGGGACAGGGAAGGAATTGGCTACACCTTC | CASSSGDREGIGYTF
TRBJ1-3 | TRBV10-3 | TRBD1 | many | TGTGCCATCAGTGAACAGGGGTACTCTGGAAACACCATATATTTT | CAISEQGYSGNTIYF
TRBJ1-2 | TRBV5-5 | NA | many | TGTGCCAGCAGCCCGACAGGATTAGCTAACTATGGCTACACCTTC | CASSPTGLANYGYTF
TRBJ1-6 | TRBV7-8 | NA | few | TGTGCCAGCAGCTTAAGGGGGGTCGGTAATTCACCCCTCCACTTT | CASSLRGVGNSPLHF
TRBJ1-5 | TRBV11-3 | TRBD1 | few | TGTGCCAGCAGCCCTAAATCGGGGACAGGGGGCTCACCCGAGCCCCAGCATTTT | CASSPKSGTGGSPEPQHF
TRBJ1-2 | TRBV5-1 | NA | NA | TGCGCCAGCGGAGATTCGGCTGGCTACACCTTC | CASGDSAGYTF
TRBJ2-5 | TRBV10-3 | NA | few | TGTGCCAGCAGTAACAGGTTTGAAAGGAGAGAGACCCAGTACTTC | CASSNRFERRETQYF
TRBJ1-4 | TRBV5-1 | NA | NA | TGCGCCAGCAGATCCGGGACTGTTGAAAAACTGTTTTTT | CASRSGTVEKLFF
TRBJ2-3 | TRBV10-3 | NA | NA | TGTGCCAGCAGTGTCGCCACGCAGAGGACAGATACGCAGTATTTT | CASSVATQRTDTQYF
TRBJ1-1 | TRBV13 | NA | NA | TGTGCCAGCAGCTCGTCGGGGGGCGCGGACACTGAAGCTTTCTTT | CASSSSGGADTEAFF
TRBJ2-5 | TRBV7-9 | NA | once | TGTGCCAGCAGTGATCGACAAATGGAGACCCAGTACTTC | CASSDRQMETQYF
TRBJ1-1 | TRBV7-9 | NA | NA | TGTGCCAGCAGCCCAAGAGGGCCCGTGTCTAATATGAACACTGAAGCTTTCTTT | CASSPRGPVSNMNTEAFF
TRBJ2-6 | TRBV15 | NA | NA | TGTGCCACCAGCAGGGCCAGGGCCAACGTCCTGACTTTC | CATSRARANVLTF
TRBJ2-5 | TRBV7-9 | NA | many | TGTGCCAGCAGCCCCTCACTCGGGGCGTGGAAGACCCAGTACTTC | CASSPSLGAWKTQYF
TRBJ2-7 | TRBV20-1 | NA | many | TGCAGTCGCCGGCGGATGGTCGTAGGCGAGCAGTACTTC | CSRRRMVVGEQYF
TRBJ2-5 | TRBV19 | TRBD1 | many | TGTGCCAGTACCCACCGGGGACAGGGAGGCGGAGAGACCCAGTACTTC | CASTHRGQGGGETQYF
TRBJ2-3 | TRBV2 | TRBD1 | NA | TGTGCCAGCAGTCGCAGACAGGGTATTGGCACAGATACGCAGTATTTT | CASSRRQGIGTDTQYF
TRBJ2-7 | TRBV29-1 | TRBD2 | many | TGCAGCGTTGTGACTAGCGGGGATTACGAGCAGTACTTC | CSVVTSGDYEQYF
TRBJ2-2 | TRBV9 | TRBD1 | few | TGTGCCAGCAGCCGGCGGACAGGGCGCGGGGAGCTGTTTTTT | CASSRRTGRGELFF
TRBJ2-7 | TRBV14 | TRBD1 | many | TGTGCCAGCAGCCAACCCGGACAGGGGGCTGGAGAGCAGTACTTC | CASSQPGQGAGEQYF
TRBJ2-5 | TRBV10-2 | TRBD1 | many | TGCGCCAGCGGGACAGGGGGTTTGGAGACCCAGTACTTC | CASGTGGLETQYF
TRBJ1-4 | TRBV4-3 | NA | few | TGCGCCAGCAGCCTCCCCAGGCCGGAAAAACTGTTTTTT | CASSLPRPEKLFF
TRBJ1-1 | TRBV29-1 | NA | many | TGCAGCGTTGGGGGTACAGGACTTCTAGCTGAAGCTTTCTTT | CSVGGTGLLAEAFF
TRBJ2-7 | TRBV19 | TRBD1 | many | TGTGCCAGTAGGGACAGGGTCTCCTACGAGCAGTACTTC | CASRDRVSYEQYF
TRBJ1-4 | TRBV7-9 | NA | NA | TGTGCCAGCAGCTTAGCGCGGGGGTATGAAAAACTGTTTTTT | CASSLARGYEKLFF
TRBJ1-1 | TRBV12-3/TRBV12-4 | NA | NA | TGTGCCAGCAGTGGCGGACTGTTGGAGACTGAAGCTCTCTTT | CASSGGLLETEALF
TRBJ1-1 | TRBV10-3 | NA | NA | TGTGCCATCAGTGACCCGACAACCTCTGGAAACACTGAAGCTTTCTTT | CAISDPTTSGNTEAFF
TRBJ1-2 | TRBV2 | NA | NA | TGTGCCAGCACCATGGACACGAGTCAGAATGGCTACACCTTC | CASTMDTSQNGYTF
TRBJ2-2 | TRBV5-6 | NA | NA | TGTGCCAGCAGCTTGGGGGCTCCGACTCGCTACGGGGAGCTGTTTTTT | CASSLGAPTRYGELFF